This T cell receptor beta chain was sequenced during a study of T cells after somatic rescue of genetic block. There are 15 residues in the CDR3. Germline V CDR1 and CDR2: MNHNS, SASEGT. With V trimmed by 5 bases and J by 5 bases, 6 bases remained unmatched. The data were produced by immunoSEQ multiplex PCR, yet TCRdb's version contains in-frame clones alone and is incomplete. The sample lists 80,000 to 90,000 clones; around 89% were seen once. The sample was peripheral blood mononuclear cells (PBMCs). This chain joins TRBV6-1 and TRBJ2-2; 9 bases map to TRBD1. The clonotype was recovered from a woman between 18 and 29 years old. The CDR3 DNA sequence: TGTGCCAGCAGTCGGACAGGGGAGTGGACCGGGGAGCTGTTTTTT. It encodes CASSRTGEWTGELFF.